These 18 T cell receptor beta chains came from one sample sequenced in a study of cytomegalovirus exposure and HLA in healthy donors. Use of 60 Vbeta and 13 Jbeta primers characterized the PCR. Libraries were prepared by immunoSEQ multiplex PCR; TCRdb keeps only in-frame clonotypes and omits some of them. The table has 95,000 to 150,000 clones, just over 65% seen once. Sequenced sample: PBMCs. These TCRs come from a man between 18 and 35 years old in good health and CMV-seronegative.

Note on this clone: At one end, the junction sequence differs from germline, possibly due to a read error. The chain links TRBV7-9 to TRBJ2-2, with 8 bases aligning to TRBD1. Germline-derived CDR1 and CDR2 are SEHNR and FQNEAQ (reference sequence). This CDR3 is built from 17 residues. The CDR3 reads CSSSYQIGTGNTGELFF. In nucleotides, the CDR3 is TGTTCCAGCAGCTACCAAATCGGGACAGGGAACACCGGGGAGCTGTTTTTT.

The chain recombines TRBV7-6 with TRBJ1-5; TRBD1 matches 7 bases. Germline CDR1 SGHVS, CDR2 FNYEAQ. The CDR3 is made up of 13 amino acids. The V gene end was trimmed by 5 bases and the J gene end by 5 bases; junction bases not matched to a gene: 3. DNA for the CDR3: TGTGCCAGCAGCGTTGACAGGGATCAGCCCCAGCATTTT. Translating gives CASSVDRDQPQHF.

The chain recombines TRBV14 with TRBJ1-4; D might be TRBD1 (6 bases). V lost 1 base, J lost 2 bases, and 8 bases lay in between. Germline V gene lookup returns CDR1 SGHDN and CDR2 FVKESK. The CDR3 consists of 15 residues. The chain's CDR3 is CASSQVRGTNEKLFF. The CDR3 nucleotides are TGTGCCAGCAGCCAAGTCAGGGGCACTAATGAAAAACTGTTTTTT.

There are a few counts of this clone. The chain links TRBV9 to TRBJ2-7; D remains unclear. The CDR3 has 15 amino acids. Trimming took off 0 bases at V and 0 bases at J, with 10 bases between the two ends. The germline CDR1 and CDR2 sequences are SGDLS and YYNGEE. CDR3 nucleotide sequence: TGTGCCAGCAGCGTAGCAGTGGGCCCCTCCTACGAGCAGTACTTC. Encoded protein: CASSVAVGPSYEQYF.

The J gene is TRBJ1-3, the V gene TRBV5-1; D possibly corresponds to TRBD1 (6 bases). Germline V gene data show CDR1 as SGHRS and CDR2 as YFSETQ. This CDR3 contains 18 residues. The V end was cut by 1 base, the J end by 0 bases, with 17 bases between. CDR3 sequence: CASSLLETSRGSGNTIYF. CDR3 coding DNA: TGCGCCAGCAGCTTGTTAGAGACGAGCAGGGGCTCTGGAAACACCATATATTTT.

CDR3 coding DNA: TGCGCCAGCAGCCAATTTAGCGGGAGGACCAGCGAGCAGTACTTC. Translating gives CASSQFSGRTSEQYF. The J gene is TRBJ2-7, the V gene TRBV4-3; 10 bases fit TRBD2. Germline trimming cut 2 bases from V and 6 bases from J; bases unmatched to any gene: 7. The germline V gene encodes CDR1 LGHNA and CDR2 YSLEER. The CDR3 has 15 residues.

This chain uses TRBV5-1 with TRBJ2-1; 8 positions match TRBD2. Looked up from germline, CDR1 is SGHRS and CDR2 is YFSETQ. The V segment lost 4 bases and the J segment 9 bases; nucleotides outside the gene matches: 15. The CDR3 has 16 amino acids. Here the CDR3 DNA reads TGCGCCAGCAGCCGGGGCGGACTAGCATCACTCCCTGAGCAGTTCTTC. Its protein product is CASSRGGLASLPEQFF.

This sequence joins TRBV5-1 and TRBJ2-5; the match to TRBD1 covers 8 bases. Germline CDR1 is SGHRS and CDR2 is YFSETQ. Losses at the gene ends were 3 bases for V and 1 base for J; bases not matched to a gene: 5. The CDR3 totals 15 residues. This chain's CDR3 is CASSSTGALQETQYF. As DNA, the CDR3 is TGCGCCAGCAGCTCGACAGGGGCCCTCCAAGAGACCCAGTACTTC.

The chain joins TRBV6-5 to TRBJ2-7; unclear D gene. CDR1 is MNHEY, CDR2 SVGAGI, per germline. The CDR3 is 16 residues long. V lost 0 bases and J lost 6, with 18 bases in between. The chain's CDR3 is CASSYSQEEQAREQYF. The CDR3, as DNA: TGTGCCAGCAGTTACTCGCAGGAAGAGCAGGCCCGCGAGCAGTACTTC.

A few counts support this clone. The V and J genes are TRBV18 and TRBJ1-5, with 7 nucleotides matching TRBD1. CDR3 length equals 16 residues. J gave up 3 bases and V 2 bases, and 7 bases lay outside the gene matches. Looked up from germline, CDR1 is KGHSH and CDR2 is LQKENI. CDR3 sequence (DNA): TGTGCCAGCTCACCATCCCAGGGGGGTATCAATCAGCCCCAGCATTTT. Protein sequence: CASSPSQGGINQPQHF.

This clone occurred a few times. This rearrangement joins TRBV6-6 to TRBJ1-5, with a weak D call TRBD1 (5 bases). Trimming left V 5 bases short and J 0 bases short, with 8 bases between. Germline loops: CDR1 MNHNY, CDR2 SVGAGI (reference sequence). The CDR3 has 14 residues. The CDR3 DNA reads as TGTGCCAGCAGTCGACAGTATAGCAATCAGCCCCAGCATTTT. Amino acids: CASSRQYSNQPQHF.

This clone was seen a handful of times. The chain carries TRBV5-4 and TRBJ2-7, with D perhaps matching TRBD1 (5 bases). In germline, CDR1 is SGHNT, CDR2 YYREEE (reference sequence). The length of the CDR3 is 15 residues. Trimming removed 1 base from V and 3 bases from J, with 14 bases in between. DNA of the CDR3: TGTGCCAGCAGCTTGAGGGTCCAGGGAAACTACGAGCAGTACTTC. Protein product: CASSLRVQGNYEQYF.

Comments on this clone: The germline gene is not matched at one end of the junction; a read error may be the cause. This chain uses TRBV11-2 with TRBJ2-7; TRBD2 agrees at 8 bases. CDR3 size: 15 residues. The germline CDR1 and CDR2 sequences are SGHAT and FQNNGV. The CDR3 sequence is CPSSLRGGPGGEQYF. The CDR3 DNA sequence: TGTCCCAGCAGCTTACGGGGGGGACCTGGGGGTGAGCAGTACTTC.

This chain connects TRBV19 to TRBJ1-1, with a weak D call TRBD1 (5 bases). The CDR3 has 16 residues. The germline V gene has CDR1 LNHDA and CDR2 SQIVND (reference sequence). Trimming took off 7 bases at V and 4 bases at J, with 22 bases between the two ends. The CDR3, as DNA: TGTGCCAGTACCCAAAAGTCTGCGGGGGGAGGCACTGAAGCTTTCTTT. The encoded protein is CASTQKSAGGGTEAFF.

This clone was seen more than once but under ten times. V gene TRBV27 combines with J gene TRBJ2-7; no definite D call. V was pared by 2 bases and J by 1 base, with 6 bases between. CDR1 is MNHEY, CDR2 SMNVEV, per germline (reference sequence). The CDR3 totals 13 residues. The CDR3 nucleotides read TGTGCCAGCAGTTTACAGGCGTCCTACGAGCAGTACTTC. It translates to CASSLQASYEQYF.

This clone has just one count. The chain couples TRBV13 to TRBJ2-7, with 9 bases lining up with TRBD1. Germline lookup yields CDR1 PRHDT and CDR2 FYEKMQ (reference sequence). This CDR3 comprises 16 residues. Germline trimming cut 1 base from V and 5 bases from J; bases unmatched to any gene: 9. CDR3 DNA sequence: TGTGCCAGCAGCTTAGCCCCGGGACAGGGTTACCACGAGCAGTACTTC. This sequence encodes CASSLAPGQGYHEQYF.

The chain links TRBV2 to TRBJ1-4; 7 nucleotides agree with TRBD1. The V segment lost 4 bases and the J segment 2 bases; nucleotides outside the gene matches: 4. Germline assignment: CDR1 SNHLY and CDR2 FYNNEI. The CDR3 extends over 15 amino acids. The DNA for the CDR3 is TGTGCCAGCAGTGCAGGGGGTAGGACTAATGAAAAACTGTTTTTT. Protein sequence: CASSAGGRTNEKLFF.

This sequence joins TRBV5-1 and TRBJ1-4, with 7 bases lining up with TRBD1. CDR3 length: 15 residues. The germline gives CDR1 SGHRS, CDR2 YFSETQ. J lost 3 bases, V lost 0 bases, and 2 bases had no gene match. In DNA form, the CDR3 reads TGCGCCAGCAGCTTGGAGGGACAGTCTAATGAAAAACTGTTTTTT. This gives the protein CASSLEGQSNEKLFF.